The 9 T cell receptor beta chains listed next were all sequenced from one sample in a study of post-analysis software for immune sequencing data. Broader study findings: The study found TRBV5-6, TRBV5-1 and TRBV20-1 among a few TRBV segments more frequent in patients than controls.

No antigen has been assigned to these receptors. Included in the TCR beta cDNA libraries were unique molecular identifiers. One entry per CDR3 protein, called by TCRdb with MiXCR from the PCR reads. The sample lists around 260,000 distinct CDR3 sequences, 36% occurring once. The source material was blood. The receptors were sampled from a girl between 10 and 17 years old with multiple sclerosis.

Many counts were recorded for this clonotype. The chain is built from TRBV7-2 and TRBJ2-1; 7 nucleotides match TRBD2. V lost 5 bases and J lost 1; bases outside the gene matches: 8. CDR3 length equals 16 residues. Germline CDR1 SGHTA, CDR2 FQGNSA. For the CDR3, the DNA is TGTGCCAGCAGCCAGGTGGGCGGGAGATCCTACAATGAGCAGTTCTTC. It encodes CASSQVGGRSYNEQFF.

This clonotype appeared many times. This CDR3 is CASSFDRGRETQYF. The DNA of the CDR3 is TGTGCCAGCAGTTTCGACAGGGGGCGAGAGACCCAGTACTTC. The genes are TRBV2 and TRBJ2-5, with 10 nucleotides matching TRBD1. CDR1 and CDR2 (germline): SNHLY, FYNNEI. With V trimmed by 5 bases and J by 4 bases, 4 bases remained unmatched. The CDR3 contains 14 residues. The variable domain in full, with the rest retrieved from reference TRBV2 and TRBJ2-5, is EPEVTQTPSHQVTQMGQEVILRCVPISNHLYFYWYRQILGQKVEFLVSFYNNEISEKSEIFDDQFSVERPDGSNFTLKIRSTKLEDSAMYFCASSFDRGRETQYFGPGTRLLVL.

In this sample, this clonotype turned up once. The CDR3 is CASSLGTSGPYEQYF. In DNA, the CDR3 is TGCGCCAGCAGCCTGGGGACTAGCGGGCCCTACGAGCAGTACTTC. This chain connects TRBV5-1 to TRBJ2-7; 12 nucleotides line up with TRBD2. Losses at the gene ends were 4 bases for V and 2 bases for J; bases not matched to a gene: 4. Germline loops: CDR1 SGHRS, CDR2 YFSETQ. This CDR3 region has 15 residues.

Regarding this clonotype: Given a much more abundant clone one base away, this may be a read error. The chain recombines TRBV12-3 or TRBV12-4 with TRBJ2-6, with 10 nucleotides matching TRBD1. This CDR3 comprises 17 residues. The DNA of the CDR3 is TGTGCCAGCAGTCGCGGGACAGGGGTAGCTGGGGCCAACGTCCGGACTTTC. It translates to CASSRGTGVAGANVRTF.

This clonotype occurred many times. The chain links TRBV5-1 to TRBJ2-2; a weak D match, TRBD2 (5 bases). V dropped 0 bases and J dropped 13 bases, with 16 bases sitting between them. Germline CDR1 SGHRS, CDR2 YFSETQ. The CDR3 totals 14 residues. CDR3 residues: CASSLEFGGVVLFF. The CDR3 DNA follows: TGCGCCAGCAGCTTGGAGTTTGGAGGTGTAGTGCTGTTTTTT.

Worth noting for this clonotype: This sequence may be a read error, since a much larger clone differs from it by one base. The chain combines TRBV24-1 with TRBJ1-2; no clear D gene. Germline lookup yields CDR1 KGHDR and CDR2 SFDVKD. The CDR3 is made up of 15 amino acids. In DNA, the CDR3 is TGTACCACCAGTGATCCCCGGGCCGGGGACTATGGCTACACCTTC. Its protein is CTTSDPRAGDYGYTF.

This rearrangement joins TRBV5-5 to TRBJ2-3, with TRBD2 as a possible D gene (5 bases). The V end lost 4 bases, the J end lost 2 bases, and 11 bases lay between the germline ends. This CDR3 region has 14 residues. Germline CDR1 and CDR2: SGHKS and YYEKEE (reference sequence). The chain's CDR3 is CASSRAGNTDTQYF. The CDR3 DNA reads TGTGCCAGCAGCCGGGCCGGGAACACAGATACGCAGTATTTT.

The rearrangement uses TRBV20-1 and TRBJ2-3, with 9 bases matching TRBD2. With 6 bases clipped from V and 6 bases from J, the junction kept 10 bases outside the gene matches. From germline, CDR1 is DFQATT and CDR2 SNEGSKA (reference sequence). The CDR3 sequence is 14 residues long. The CDR3 nucleotides read TGCAGTGCGACGGGCGGGAGGGCCCTGGATACGCAGTATTTT. It codes for CSATGGRALDTQYF.

The chain uses TRBV4-2 and TRBJ1-2; D uncertain. In germline, CDR1 is LGHNA, CDR2 YNFKEQ. The CDR3 has 14 amino acids. The V gene lost 0 bases and the J gene lost 8 bases, with 13 bases spanning the gap. CDR3 residues: CASSQDTGEGGYTF. DNA for the CDR3: TGTGCCAGCAGCCAAGATACCGGGGAAGGCGGCTACACCTTC.